These 14 T cell receptor beta chains share one sample of origin, sequenced in a study of OX40 agonist ivuxolimab in advanced cancers. Profiling relied on immunoSEQ multiplex PCR, and the TCRdb table lists in-frame clones only, not all of them. The repertoire holds tens of thousands of clones, around 90% seen once, with around 30% in the top ten. The sample was CD4+ or CD8+ T cells sorted from blood, taken in a trial of the OX40 agonist ivuxolimab. Every receptor here comes from an adult with an advanced solid tumor such as melanoma, head and neck, liver or kidney cancer.

The chain employs TRBV21-1 and TRBJ1-5. TRBV21-1 is assigned pseudogene status. This CDR3 contains 15 residues. This CDR3 is CASRTRTSDNQPQHF. CDR3 DNA sequence: TGTGCCAGCAGAACCCGAACTTCCGACAATCAGCCCCAGCATTTT.

The chain carries TRBV9 and TRBJ1-3; no reliable D call. Trimming took off 0 bases at V and 2 bases at J, with 9 bases between the two ends. The CDR3 extends over 15 amino acids. The germline gives CDR1 SGDLS, CDR2 YYNGEE. CDR3 amino acids: CASSVGGSPGNTIYF. The CDR3 DNA reads TGTGCCAGCAGCGTAGGTGGTAGCCCTGGAAACACCATATATTTT.

V gene TRBV29-1 combines with J gene TRBJ2-1; perhaps TRBD2 as D (6 bases). Germline V gene lookup returns CDR1 SQVTM and CDR2 ANQGSEA. This CDR3 has 13 amino acids. Trimming took off 5 bases at V and 5 bases at J, with 13 bases between the two ends. CDR3 sequence reads: CSVMGLPNNEQFF. CDR3 DNA sequence: TGCAGCGTTATGGGACTTCCAAACAATGAGCAGTTCTTC.

Turning to this clone: Different DNA sequences within this sample yield the same CDR3. The chain is built from TRBV6-5 and TRBJ2-7, with 12 nucleotides matching TRBD1. The ends lost 6 bases at V and 7 bases at J; junction bases unmatched: 7. Germline CDR1 and CDR2: MNHEY and SVGAGI. The CDR3 has 14 amino acids. DNA of the CDR3: TGTGCCAGCAGCTGGGGACAGGGGGCTTATGAGCAGTACTTC. As protein: CASSWGQGAYEQYF.

This chain links TRBV6-5 with TRBJ2-4, with 7 bases matching TRBD1. CDR1 and CDR2 (germline): MNHEY, SVGAGI. The CDR3 contains 11 residues. J lost 9 bases, V lost 6 bases, and 2 bases had no gene match. CDR3 bases: TGTGCCAGCAGCCCAGGGGGCATTCAGTACTTC. Its protein is CASSPGGIQYF.

The CDR3, as DNA: TGTGCCAGCAGCTTAGAGCTAGCGGGAGCCTACGAGCAGTACTTC. Protein product: CASSLELAGAYEQYF. This chain links TRBV7-2 with TRBJ2-7; the match to TRBD2 covers 10 bases. Germline lookup yields CDR1 SGHTA and CDR2 FQGNSA. Unmatched junction bases numbered 2, after V lost 1 base and J lost 2 bases. CDR3 length: 15 amino acids.

The rearrangement uses TRBV14 and TRBJ1-2, with TRBD1 as a possible D gene (6 bases). The CDR3 contains 18 residues. Trimming took 0 bases from V and 3 from J, leaving 20 bases between them. CDR1 and CDR2 (germline): SGHDN, FVKESK. CDR3 residues: CASSQEITGSHSYYGYTF. CDR3 in DNA: TGTGCCAGCAGCCAAGAGATAACAGGGTCGCACTCTTACTATGGCTACACCTTC.

This sequence joins TRBV2 and TRBJ2-5; D not certain. The length of the CDR3 is 15 residues. V lost 2 bases, J lost 1 base, and 11 bases lay in between. CDR1 is SNHLY, CDR2 FYNNEI, per germline. CDR3 loop: CASSEKVRFQETQYF. CDR3 DNA: TGTGCCAGCAGTGAAAAAGTCCGGTTCCAAGAGACCCAGTACTTC.

The chain uses TRBV4-1 and TRBJ1-2, with TRBD1 identical over 8 bases. Germline CDR1 MGHRA, CDR2 YSYEKL. V was pared by 2 bases and J by 7 bases, with 3 bases of the junction left unmatched. CDR3 length: 13 residues. The CDR3 protein is CASSQQGALGYTF. CDR3 sequence (DNA): TGCGCCAGCAGCCAACAGGGGGCGCTTGGCTACACCTTC.

To note about this clone: An end of the junction does not agree with germline; a read error may underlie this. The genes are TRBV27 and TRBJ2-1; either TRBD1 or TRBD2 may fit D (5 bases each). The germline V gene encodes CDR1 MNHEY and CDR2 SMNVEV (reference sequence). The CDR3 contains 13 residues. DNA of the CDR3: TGTGCCAGCAGTTTTTCTAGAGGGGATGAGCAGCTCTTC. Translated: CASSFSRGDEQLF.

This clone was seen a single time. For the CDR3, the DNA is TGTGCCAGCAGTGAAGGTCGCAGGGACCATGGCTACACCTTC. Amino acid sequence: CASSEGRRDHGYTF. V is TRBV2 and J is TRBJ1-2; D might be TRBD1 (5 bases). V was pared by 1 base and J by 6 bases, with 12 bases between. Germline V gene lookup returns CDR1 SNHLY and CDR2 FYNNEI. The CDR3 extends over 14 amino acids.

The genes are TRBV5-6 and TRBJ2-7; a possible D gene is TRBD2 (5 bases). V was shortened by 6 bases and J by 1 base, with 14 bases between the two germline ends. The CDR3 covers 14 residues. In germline, CDR1 is SGHDT, CDR2 YYEEEE. Here the CDR3 DNA reads TGTGCCAGCACGAGCGGTGGGTCTTCCTACGAGCAGTACTTC. This translates into CASTSGGSSYEQYF.

The genes are TRBV7-2 and TRBJ2-5, with 14 bases that match TRBD2. The V gene's germline CDR1 is SGHTA and CDR2 FQGNSA. V lost 5 bases, J lost 3 bases, and 11 bases stayed unmatched. The CDR3 consists of 18 residues. The CDR3 DNA sequence: TGTGCCAGCAGCCTCCGACTAGCGGGAGGGGAACCCGAAGAGACCCAGTACTTC. Its translation is CASSLRLAGGEPEETQYF. The whole variable domain, remainder taken from reference TRBV7-2 and TRBJ2-5, is GAGVSQSPSNKVTEKGKDVELRCDPISGHTALYWYRQSLGQGLEFLIYFQGNSAPDKSGLPSDRFSAERTGGSVSTLTIQRTQQEDSAVYLCASSLRLAGGEPEETQYFGPGTRLLVL.

The chain uses TRBV5-1 and TRBJ1-4; D possibly corresponds to TRBD1 (6 bases). V gave up 4 bases and J gave up 4 bases, with 17 bases separating them. Germline CDR1 is SGHRS and CDR2 is YFSETQ. CDR3 length: 16 residues. CDR3 coding DNA: TGCGCCAGCAGCGACTCACCGGACAGTATTAATGAAAAACTGTTTTTT. Translation gives CASSDSPDSINEKLFF. Together with reference TRBV5-1 and TRBJ1-4, the CDR3 gives the full variable domain: KAGVTQTPRYLIKTRGQQVTLSCSPISGHRSVSWYQQTPGQGLQFLFEYFSETQRNKGNFPGRFSGRQFSNSRSEMNVSTLELGDSALYLCASSDSPDSINEKLFFGSGTQLSVL.